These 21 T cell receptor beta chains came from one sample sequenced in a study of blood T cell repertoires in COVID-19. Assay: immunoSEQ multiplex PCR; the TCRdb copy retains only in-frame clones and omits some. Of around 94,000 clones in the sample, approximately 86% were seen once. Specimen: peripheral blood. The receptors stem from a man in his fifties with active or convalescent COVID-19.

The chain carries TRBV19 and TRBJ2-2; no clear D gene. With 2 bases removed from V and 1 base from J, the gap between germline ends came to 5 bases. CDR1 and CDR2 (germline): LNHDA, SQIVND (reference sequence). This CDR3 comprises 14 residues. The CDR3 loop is CASSIPGNTGELFF. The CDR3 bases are TGTGCCAGTAGTATACCAGGGAACACCGGGGAGCTGTTTTTT.

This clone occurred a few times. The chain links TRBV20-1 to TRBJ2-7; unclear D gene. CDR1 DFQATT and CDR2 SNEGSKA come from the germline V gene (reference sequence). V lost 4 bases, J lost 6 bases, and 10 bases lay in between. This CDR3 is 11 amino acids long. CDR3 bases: TGCAGTGCTAAACACACCGCCGAGCAGTACTTC. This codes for CSAKHTAEQYF.

The CDR3 DNA sequence: TGCGCCAGCAGCTTGGGTCACAATCAGCCCCAGCATTTT. It yields the protein CASSLGHNQPQHF. This rearrangement joins TRBV5-1 to TRBJ1-5; D is unclear. The V and J ends lost 0 bases and 3 bases respectively, with 4 bases between them. Germline CDR1 SGHRS, CDR2 YFSETQ. The CDR3 contains 13 residues.

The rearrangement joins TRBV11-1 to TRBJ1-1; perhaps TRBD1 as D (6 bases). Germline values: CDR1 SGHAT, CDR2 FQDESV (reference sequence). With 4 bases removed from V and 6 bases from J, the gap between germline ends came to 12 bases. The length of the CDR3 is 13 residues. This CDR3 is CASSWAGAAEAFF. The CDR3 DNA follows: TGTGCCAGCAGCTGGGCAGGGGCTGCTGAAGCTTTCTTT. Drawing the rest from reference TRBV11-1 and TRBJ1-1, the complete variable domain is EAEVAQSPRYKITEKSQAVAFWCDPISGHATLYWYRQILGQGPELLVQFQDESVVDDSQLPKDRFSAERLKGVDSTLKIQPAELGDSAMYLCASSWAGAAEAFFGQGTRLTVV.

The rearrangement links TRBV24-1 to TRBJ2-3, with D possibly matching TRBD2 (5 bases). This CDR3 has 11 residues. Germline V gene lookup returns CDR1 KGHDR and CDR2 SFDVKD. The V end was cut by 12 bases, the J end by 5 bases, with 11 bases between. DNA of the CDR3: TGTGCCTCCTCGGCGGGAGATACGCAGTATTTT. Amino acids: CASSAGDTQYF.

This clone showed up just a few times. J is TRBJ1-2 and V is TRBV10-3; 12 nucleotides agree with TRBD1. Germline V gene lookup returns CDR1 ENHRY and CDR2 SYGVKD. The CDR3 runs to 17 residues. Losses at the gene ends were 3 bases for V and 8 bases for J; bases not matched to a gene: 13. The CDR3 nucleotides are TGTGCCATCAGTGAATTGGGGACAGGGGGCGCGGCTGTCGGCTACACCTTC. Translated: CAISELGTGGAAVGYTF.

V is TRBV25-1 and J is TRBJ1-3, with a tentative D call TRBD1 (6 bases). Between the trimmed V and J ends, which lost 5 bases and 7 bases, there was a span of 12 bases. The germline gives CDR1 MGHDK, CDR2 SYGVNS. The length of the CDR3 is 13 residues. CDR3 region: CASSFRGANTIYF. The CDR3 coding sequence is TGTGCCAGCAGTTTCAGGGGTGCGAACACCATATATTTT.

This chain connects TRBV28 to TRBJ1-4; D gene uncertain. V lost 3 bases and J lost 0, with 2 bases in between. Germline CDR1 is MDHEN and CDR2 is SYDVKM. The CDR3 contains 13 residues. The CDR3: CASSFTTNEKLFF. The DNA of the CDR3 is TGTGCCAGCAGTTTCACAACTAATGAAAAACTGTTTTTT. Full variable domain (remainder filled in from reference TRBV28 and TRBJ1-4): DVKVTQSSRYLVKRTGEKVFLECVQDMDHENMFWYRQDPGLGLRLIYFSYDVKMKEKGDIPEGYSVSREKKERFSLILESASTNQTSMYLCASSFTTNEKLFFGSGTQLSVL.

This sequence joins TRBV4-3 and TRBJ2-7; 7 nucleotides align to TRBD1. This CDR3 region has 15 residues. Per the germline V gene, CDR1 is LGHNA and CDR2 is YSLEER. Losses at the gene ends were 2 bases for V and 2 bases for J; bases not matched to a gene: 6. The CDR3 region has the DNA TGCGCCAGCAGCCAAAGACAGGGAAAAGCCTACGAGCAGTACTTC. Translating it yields CASSQRQGKAYEQYF.

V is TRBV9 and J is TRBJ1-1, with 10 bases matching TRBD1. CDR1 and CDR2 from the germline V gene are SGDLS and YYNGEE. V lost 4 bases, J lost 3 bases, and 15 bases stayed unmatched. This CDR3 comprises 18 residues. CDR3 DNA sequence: TGTGCCAGCAGCCCGAGGCACGGGACAGGGGCCCCGTACACTGAAGCTTTCTTT. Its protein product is CASSPRHGTGAPYTEAFF.

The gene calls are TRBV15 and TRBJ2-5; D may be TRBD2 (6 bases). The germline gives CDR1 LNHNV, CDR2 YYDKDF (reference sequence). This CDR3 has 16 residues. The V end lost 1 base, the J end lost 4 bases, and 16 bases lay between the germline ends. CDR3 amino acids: CATSRGPRRGIETQYF. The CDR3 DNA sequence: TGTGCCACCAGCAGAGGGCCTAGGCGGGGAATAGAGACCCAGTACTTC.

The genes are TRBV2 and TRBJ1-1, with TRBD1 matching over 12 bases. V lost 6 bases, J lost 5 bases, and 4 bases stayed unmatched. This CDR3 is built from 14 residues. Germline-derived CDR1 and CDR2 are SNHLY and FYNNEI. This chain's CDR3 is CASRGQGARTEAFF. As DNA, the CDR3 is TGTGCCAGCAGGGGACAGGGGGCGCGGACTGAAGCTTTCTTT.

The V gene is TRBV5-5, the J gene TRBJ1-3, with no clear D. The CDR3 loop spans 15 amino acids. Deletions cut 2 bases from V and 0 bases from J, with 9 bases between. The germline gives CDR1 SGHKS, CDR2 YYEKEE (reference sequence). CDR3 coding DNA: TGTGCCAGCAGCTTTGGGCGGGGCTCTGGAAACACCATATATTTT. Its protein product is CASSFGRGSGNTIYF. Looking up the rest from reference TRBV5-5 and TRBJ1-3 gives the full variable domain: DAGVTQSPTHLIKTRGQQVTLRCSPISGHKSVSWYQQVLGQGPQFIFQYYEKEERGRGNFPDRFSARQFPNYSSELNVNALLLGDSALYLCASSFGRGSGNTIYFGEGSWLTVV.

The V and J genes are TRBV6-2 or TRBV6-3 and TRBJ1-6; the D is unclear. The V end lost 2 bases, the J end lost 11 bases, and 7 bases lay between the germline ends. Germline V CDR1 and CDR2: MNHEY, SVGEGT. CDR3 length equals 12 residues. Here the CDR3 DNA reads TGTGCCAGCAGTTACCAGGCCCCACCCCTCCACTTT. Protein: CASSYQAPPLHF.

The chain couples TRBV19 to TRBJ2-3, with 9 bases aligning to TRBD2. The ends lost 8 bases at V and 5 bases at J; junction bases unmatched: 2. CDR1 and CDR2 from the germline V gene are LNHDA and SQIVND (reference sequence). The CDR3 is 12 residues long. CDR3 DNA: TGTGCCAGTTCGACTAGCGGAGATACGCAGTATTTT. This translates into CASSTSGDTQYF.

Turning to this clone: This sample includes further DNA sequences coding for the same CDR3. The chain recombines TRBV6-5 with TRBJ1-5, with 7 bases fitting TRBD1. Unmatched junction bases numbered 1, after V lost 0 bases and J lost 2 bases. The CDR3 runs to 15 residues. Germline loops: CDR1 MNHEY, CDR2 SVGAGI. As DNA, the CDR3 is TGTGCCAGCAGTTACTCCGGACAGGGCAATCAGCCCCAGCATTTT. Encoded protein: CASSYSGQGNQPQHF.

DNA for the CDR3: TGTGCCAGCAGCGCCGGGACAGGGCTAGTCGATGAGCAGTTCTTC. This encodes CASSAGTGLVDEQFF. The V call is TRBV7-9, the J call TRBJ2-1; the match to TRBD1 covers 9 bases. Unmatched junction bases numbered 10, after V lost 5 bases and J lost 8 bases. CDR1 and CDR2 (germline): SEHNR, FQNEAQ (reference sequence). The CDR3 is made up of 15 amino acids.

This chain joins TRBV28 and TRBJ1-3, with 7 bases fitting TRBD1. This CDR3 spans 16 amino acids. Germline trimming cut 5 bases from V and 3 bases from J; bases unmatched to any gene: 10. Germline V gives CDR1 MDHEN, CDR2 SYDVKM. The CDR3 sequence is CASSQIRQGDGNTIYF. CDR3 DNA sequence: TGTGCCAGCAGTCAAATCCGACAGGGTGATGGAAACACCATATATTTT.

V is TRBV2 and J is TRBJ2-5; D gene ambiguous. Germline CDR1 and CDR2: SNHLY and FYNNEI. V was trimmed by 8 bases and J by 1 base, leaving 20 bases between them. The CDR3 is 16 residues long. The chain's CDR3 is CASGLAGPPAQETQYF. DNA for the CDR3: TGTGCCAGCGGGCTCGCAGGCCCTCCCGCCCAAGAGACCCAGTACTTC.

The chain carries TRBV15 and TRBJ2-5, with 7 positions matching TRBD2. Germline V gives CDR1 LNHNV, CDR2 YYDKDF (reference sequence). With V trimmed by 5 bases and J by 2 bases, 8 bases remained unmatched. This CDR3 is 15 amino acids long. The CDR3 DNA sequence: TGTGCCACCAGCTCTCCGATGGGAGGGCAAGAGACCCAGTACTTC. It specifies CATSSPMGGQETQYF.

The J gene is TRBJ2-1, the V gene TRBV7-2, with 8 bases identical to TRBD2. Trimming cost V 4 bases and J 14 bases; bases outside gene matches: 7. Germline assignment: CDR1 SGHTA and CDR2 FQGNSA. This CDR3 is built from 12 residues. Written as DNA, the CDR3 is TGTGCCAGCAGCTCAACCGGGACTAGGAAGTTCTTC. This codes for CASSSTGTRKFF. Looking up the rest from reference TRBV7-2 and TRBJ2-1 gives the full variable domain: GAGVSQSPSNKVTEKGKDVELRCDPISGHTALYWYRQSLGQGLEFLIYFQGNSAPDKSGLPSDRFSAERTGGSVSTLTIQRTQQEDSAVYLCASSSTGTRKFFGPGTRLTVL.